A single sample gave rise to the 18 T cell receptor beta chains below, sequenced in a study of metastatic and nonmetastatic thyroid tumors. TCRdb called clones again from the PCR reads with MiXCR. The top ten hold 20% of the sample, which has some 8,400 clones, 30% to 40% seen once. Patients were all untreated before their thyroid surgery. Sample: tumor tissue. Receptor source: a female donor with papillary thyroid cancer or a benign thyroid nodule (not recorded which). Some clones in this sample may be carry-over from other donors' samples.

Within the sample, this clone is medium-sized (0.01 to 0.1%). The chain has TRBV19 and TRBJ1-2; weak D call: TRBD1 (5 bases). This CDR3 has 16 amino acids. V gave up 7 bases and J gave up 0 bases, with 18 bases separating them. Germline CDR1 and CDR2: LNHDA and SQIVND (reference sequence). Here the CDR3 reads CASTDYRRRANYGYTF. The CDR3 nucleotides are TGTGCCAGTACCGACTACAGGCGCCGGGCTAACTATGGCTACACCTTC.

The chain is built from TRBV7-8 and TRBJ2-7; D is unresolved. The germline gives CDR1 SGHVS, CDR2 FQNEAQ. V was cut by 5 bases and J by 3 bases, with 14 bases left in between. This CDR3 comprises 14 residues. The CDR3 DNA sequence: TGTGCCAGCAGCCCGGAAGTTGTGGACTACGAGCAGTACTTC. Encoded protein: CASSPEVVDYEQYF.

J is TRBJ2-7 and V is TRBV20-1; D is undetermined. Germline V lookup: CDR1 DFQATT, CDR2 SNEGSKA (reference sequence). CDR3 length: 12 amino acids. V lost 3 bases to trimming and J lost 2 bases, with 8 bases between them. CDR3 nucleotides: TGCAGTGCTAGCCCTACGGCCTACGAGCAGTACTTC. This gives the protein CSASPTAYEQYF.

This rearrangement joins TRBV9 to TRBJ2-5, with D possibly being TRBD1 or TRBD2 (6 bases each). CDR3 length: 17 residues. V lost 0 bases and J 5 bases, leaving 20 bases between the germline ends. Per germline, CDR1 SGDLS and CDR2 YYNGEE. The CDR3 DNA sequence: TGTGCCAGCAGCGTAGCTTGGGACGGGAGAGGGGGGGAGACCCAGTACTTC. It is translated as CASSVAWDGRGGETQYF.

This clone occurred a few times. The chain carries TRBV10-1 and TRBJ2-3; 8 bases line up with TRBD2. J was trimmed by 2 bases and V by 4 bases; bases with no gene match: 8. This CDR3 is 16 amino acids long. Germline V CDR1 and CDR2: WNHNN, SYGVQD (reference sequence). The CDR3 spells CASSGRTGGPTDTQYF. In nucleotides, the CDR3 is TGCGCCAGCAGTGGTAGGACGGGGGGGCCCACAGATACGCAGTATTTT.

The sample holds a few counts of this clone. The chain is built from TRBV28 and TRBJ1-1; D not resolved. The germline V and J ends were trimmed by 7 bases and 4 bases, with 16 bases remaining between them. The germline V gene encodes CDR1 MDHEN and CDR2 SYDVKM. This CDR3 comprises 14 residues. For the CDR3, the DNA is TGTGCCAGCACCCTGGGGAGTAAGCTCACTGAAGCTTTCTTT. As protein: CASTLGSKLTEAFF.

This clone was recorded a few times. The J gene is TRBJ2-7, the V gene TRBV2; 7 nucleotides align to TRBD2. The CDR3 has 14 amino acids. Germline trimming cut 3 bases from V and 4 bases from J; bases unmatched to any gene: 6. CDR1 is SNHLY and CDR2 is FYNNEI in the germline V gene. DNA for the CDR3: TGTGCCAGCAGTGAGGGATCGGGGGGATACGAGCAGTACTTC. It is translated as CASSEGSGGYEQYF.

The gene calls are TRBV20-1 and TRBJ2-3; no firm D call. Germline V gene data show CDR1 as DFQATT and CDR2 as SNEGSKA (reference sequence). The CDR3 consists of 12 residues. V lost 1 base and J 5 bases, leaving 7 bases between the germline ends. CDR3 bases: TGCAGTGCTAGAGGTCCCTTAGATACGCAGTATTTT. This gives the protein CSARGPLDTQYF.

The gene calls are TRBV19 and TRBJ1-5; D not certain. Germline lookup yields CDR1 LNHDA and CDR2 SQIVND (reference sequence). Trimming stripped 3 bases from V and 7 bases from J, with 13 bases between. The CDR3 consists of 14 residues. CDR3: CASSIGGSEQPQHF. CDR3 bases: TGTGCCAGTAGTATTGGAGGGTCGGAGCAGCCCCAGCATTTT.

This clone was counted between two and nine times. J is TRBJ1-2 and V is TRBV6-6; 7 bases are a match to TRBD1. The CDR3 is 13 residues long. Germline CDR1 is MNHNY and CDR2 is SVGAGI (reference sequence). Unmatched junction bases numbered 12, after V lost 3 bases and J lost 14 bases. CDR3 DNA sequence: TGTGCCAGCAGTTATTATACGCGTGGGACAGAGACCTTC. It yields the protein CASSYYTRGTETF.

This clone was counted many times. CDR3 loop: CASSSRLAGGTNEQFF. DNA for the CDR3: TGTGCCAGCAGTTCCAGACTAGCGGGAGGGACCAATGAGCAGTTCTTC. The V call is TRBV27, the J call TRBJ2-1; the match to TRBD2 covers 14 bases. The CDR3 covers 16 residues. Germline CDR1 is MNHEY and CDR2 is SMNVEV (reference sequence). J lost 6 bases, V lost 4 bases, and 5 bases had no gene match.

The V call is TRBV2, the J call TRBJ2-2, with D possibly TRBD2 on 6 matching bases. From germline, CDR1 is SNHLY and CDR2 FYNNEI. The CDR3 is 17 amino acids. The V gene lost 0 bases and the J gene lost 1 base, with 12 bases spanning the gap. The CDR3 is CASSEAEGLGNTGELFF. CDR3 nucleotides: TGTGCCAGCAGTGAAGCGGAGGGACTGGGGAACACCGGGGAGCTGTTTTTT.

On this clone itself: At one boundary the junction diverges from the germline segment, which might be a read error. The rearrangement joins TRBV2 to TRBJ2-7, with D perhaps given as TRBD1 or TRBD2 (5 bases each). The CDR3 totals 16 residues. The germline gives CDR1 SNHLY, CDR2 FYNNEI. The DNA of the CDR3 is TGTGCCAGCAATCCCGTAGACAGAGCACGGGGCTACGAGCAGTACTTT. It yields the protein CASNPVDRARGYEQYF.

This clone was detected only a few times. The chain employs TRBV3-1 and TRBJ2-2; no firm D call. V lost 3 bases and J lost 6, with 2 bases in between. This CDR3 contains 11 residues. Germline CDR1 reads LGHDT; CDR2 reads YNNKEL (reference sequence). The DNA for the CDR3 is TGTGCCAGCAGCCACGCCGGGGAGCTGTTTTTT. Protein sequence: CASSHAGELFF.

About this clone: One junction end disagrees with the germline gene, perhaps due to a read error. This chain joins TRBV2 and TRBJ2-7; D may be TRBD1 or TRBD2 (5 bases each). Germline lookup yields CDR1 SNHLY and CDR2 FYNNEI. This CDR3 has 8 residues. The CDR3 nucleotides read TGTGCCAGCAGGCAGGGACGGTTC. Its translation: CASRQGRF.

The J gene is TRBJ2-3, the V gene TRBV20-1; tentatively, D is TRBD1 (6 bases). There are 16 residues in the CDR3. V gave up 0 bases and J gave up 3 bases, with 16 bases separating them. CDR1 and CDR2 (germline): DFQATT, SNEGSKA (reference sequence). CDR3 sequence: CSARDPLGGETDTQYF. CDR3 nucleotides: TGCAGTGCTAGAGATCCCCTAGGGGGAGAGACAGATACGCAGTATTTT.

This clone is judged medium-sized. The chain uses TRBV27 and TRBJ2-3, with 9 bases aligning to TRBD2. CDR3 size: 18 residues. J gave up 3 bases and V 4 bases, and 14 bases lay outside the gene matches. Looked up from germline, CDR1 is MNHEY and CDR2 is SMNVEV (reference sequence). Written as DNA, the CDR3 is TGTGCCAGCAGTTGGGGGTCGGGTGCGGGAGGGGTGACAGATACGCAGTATTTT. Translation: CASSWGSGAGGVTDTQYF.

The chain joins TRBV4-2 to TRBJ1-2; no clear D gene. Trimming removed 3 bases from V and 8 bases from J, with 19 bases in between. CDR3 size: 15 residues. Germline V gives CDR1 LGHNA, CDR2 YNFKEQ. The CDR3 DNA reads as TGTGCCAGCAGCCACGAGGGTGGCAGGAGAGAAGGCTACACCTTC. Its protein is CASSHEGGRREGYTF.